One and the same sample provided the 27 T cell receptor beta chains below, sequenced in a study of shared clonotypes between healthy human individuals (dated by TCRdb to the early 2020s). Libraries came from the immunoSEQ multiplex PCR assay. Imported from immuneACCESS, the table was reduced by TCRdb to in-frame sequences with V and J called. These copies leave out some clones; in studies compared against another copy, an unresolved V gene accounts for under half, and the cause of the remainder is not known. The table for this sample lists about 2.1 million clones; about 94% of them were counted only once. The ten largest clones take up over 1.5% of the sample. CD8 naive samples consisted of CD45RO-negative cells that were positively selected for CCR7, yielding a CD45RA+CCR7+ population without TemRA cells. Sequences were obtained from naive CD8+ T cells from PBMCs. What this sample's cell subset or site label stands for: CD45RA+CCR7+. All receptors come from a man younger than 35 in good health. Some clones in this sample may be carry-over from other donors' samples.

The chain's CDR3 is CASSSPDQYEQYF. Written as DNA, the CDR3 is TGTGCCAGCAGTTCCCCGGACCAGTACGAGCAGTACTTC. V and J are TRBV28 and TRBJ2-7; D gene ambiguous. CDR1 is MDHEN, CDR2 SYDVKM, per germline. The V end was cut by 4 bases, the J end by 4 bases, with 11 bases between. The CDR3 runs 13 residues.

The chain is built from TRBV27 and TRBJ2-7; tentatively, D is TRBD1 (6 bases). Trimming stripped 5 bases from V and 4 bases from J, with 21 bases between. The CDR3 is made up of 16 amino acids. The germline V gene encodes CDR1 MNHEY and CDR2 SMNVEV (reference sequence). This CDR3 is CASSRPPSRGAYEQYF. The CDR3 DNA follows: TGTGCCAGCAGTCGCCCCCCCAGCAGGGGTGCATACGAGCAGTACTTC.

The V and J genes are TRBV9 and TRBJ1-2; possible D gene TRBD1, 6 bases. The CDR3 length is 15 residues. Germline CDR1 SGDLS, CDR2 YYNGEE. Trimming removed 2 bases at V and 0 bases at J, with 11 bases between. CDR3 coding DNA: TGTGCCAGCAGCGTTTTTCGACAGGCTAACTATGGCTACACCTTC. Translation gives CASSVFRQANYGYTF.

The gene calls are TRBV25-1 and TRBJ2-3; D may be TRBD1 or TRBD2 (6 bases each). The CDR3 is 14 residues long. Trimming stripped 6 bases from V and 2 bases from J, with 12 bases between. CDR1 MGHDK and CDR2 SYGVNS come from the germline V gene. CDR3 protein: CASSLRGATDTQYF. Written as DNA, the CDR3 is TGTGCCAGCAGCTTAAGGGGGGCCACAGATACGCAGTATTTT.

The chain carries TRBV5-1 and TRBJ2-7, with TRBD1 matching over 9 bases. The trim removed 4 bases at V and 2 bases at J, leaving 7 bases unmatched. Germline V gives CDR1 SGHRS, CDR2 YFSETQ. This CDR3 contains 15 residues. The CDR3 DNA sequence: TGCGCCAGCAGCGTGGACAGGGGCATAGCCTACGAGCAGTACTTC. Encoded protein: CASSVDRGIAYEQYF.

The rearrangement uses TRBV10-2 and TRBJ2-3; no firm D call. V lost 8 bases to trimming and J lost 6 bases, with 6 bases between them. The germline CDR1 and CDR2 sequences are WSHSY and SAAADI. The CDR3 consists of 10 residues. Written as DNA, the CDR3 is TGCGCCAGCCGTTCCGATACGCAGTATTTT. Its protein product is CASRSDTQYF.

CDR3 sequence: CASSHPPGNGYEQYF. CDR3 nucleotide sequence: TGTGCCAGCAGTCACCCCCCAGGTAACGGGTACGAGCAGTACTTC. This chain links TRBV27 with TRBJ2-7; D unresolved. The germline V gene has CDR1 MNHEY and CDR2 SMNVEV (reference sequence). Trimming cost V 5 bases and J 4 bases, with 18 bases left between them. CDR3 length: 15 residues.

The chain uses TRBV30 and TRBJ1-1; D remains ambiguous. CDR1 is GTSNPN and CDR2 is SVGIG in the germline V gene (reference sequence). V was trimmed by 0 bases and J by 1 base, leaving 6 bases between them. The CDR3 is 13 residues long. CDR3 sequence: CAWSVQSNTEAFF. In DNA form, the CDR3 reads TGTGCCTGGAGTGTACAGTCGAACACTGAAGCTTTCTTT.

The chain has TRBV4-1 and TRBJ2-7; 7 nucleotides match TRBD1. In germline, CDR1 is MGHRA, CDR2 YSYEKL. The CDR3 consists of 15 residues. Trimming took 0 bases from V and 5 from J; bases not matched to a gene: 7. In DNA, the CDR3 is TGCGCCAGCAGCCAAGAGAGGGGGCGAGGGCACGAGCAGTACTTC. Translation: CASSQERGRGHEQYF.

The chain recombines TRBV10-2 with TRBJ2-3; unclear D gene. Germline-derived CDR1 and CDR2 are WSHSY and SAAADI. V shed 2 bases and J shed 7 bases, with 4 bases lying between them. This CDR3 is 11 amino acids long. The CDR3 spells CASSEGNTQYF. CDR3 sequence (DNA): TGCGCCAGCAGTGAGGGGAATACGCAGTATTTT.

The CDR3 sequence is CASSQGLNNEQFF. The CDR3 DNA reads TGCGCCAGCAGCCAAGGACTCAACAATGAGCAGTTCTTC. J is TRBJ2-1 and V is TRBV4-3; D is undetermined. Germline V gene data show CDR1 as LGHNA and CDR2 as YSLEER. With 1 base removed from V and 5 bases from J, the gap between germline ends came to 6 bases. The CDR3 covers 13 residues.

This chain uses TRBV19 with TRBJ2-1, with 9 bases that match TRBD2. Germline CDR1 reads LNHDA; CDR2 reads SQIVND (reference sequence). Trimming removed 7 bases from V and 9 bases from J; junction bases left unmatched: 13. This CDR3 region has 15 residues. The CDR3 here is CASNGWREGHIEQFF. The CDR3 nucleotides are TGTGCCAGTAATGGGTGGCGGGAGGGCCATATTGAGCAGTTCTTC.

Points on this clone: This same CDR3 is encoded by further DNA sequences in the sample. The chain recombines TRBV13 with TRBJ2-5, with D unclear. This CDR3 has 13 amino acids. Trimming pared 0 bases from V and 1 base from J, leaving 3 bases between. Germline assignment: CDR1 PRHDT and CDR2 FYEKMQ (reference sequence). CDR3 nucleotide sequence: TGTGCCAGCAGCTTAGGGATCCAAGAGACCCAGTACTTC. This sequence encodes CASSLGIQETQYF.

CDR3 sequence reads: CASSSRLAGGSDTQYF. The CDR3 region has the DNA TGCGCCAGCAGCTCCCGACTAGCGGGAGGATCAGATACGCAGTATTTT. This chain uses TRBV5-1 with TRBJ2-3; TRBD2 aligns across 13 bases. The CDR3 covers 16 residues. Germline V gives CDR1 SGHRS, CDR2 YFSETQ. The V segment lost 3 bases and the J segment 4 bases; nucleotides outside the gene matches: 5.

V and J are TRBV7-9 and TRBJ1-1; no clear D gene. V was cut by 2 bases and J by 4 bases, with 11 bases left in between. The CDR3 loop spans 14 amino acids. CDR1 and CDR2 from the germline V gene are SEHNR and FQNEAQ (reference sequence). CDR3: CASSLPLYGTEAFF. The CDR3 DNA sequence: TGTGCCAGCAGCTTACCCCTATATGGCACTGAAGCTTTCTTT.

The genes are TRBV29-1 and TRBJ2-3; TRBD1 is a possible D gene (6 bases). The V gene's germline CDR1 is SQVTM and CDR2 ANQGSEA. The CDR3 loop spans 13 amino acids. Trimming cost V 7 bases and J 2 bases, with 13 bases left between them. CDR3 bases: TGCAGCGCACGGGACACGGCCACAGATACGCAGTATTTT. It specifies CSARDTATDTQYF.

The genes are TRBV28 and TRBJ1-5, with 7 bases lining up with TRBD1. V trimming: 3 bases; J trimming: 4 bases; junction bases outside the gene matches: 15. This CDR3 region has 18 residues. Germline CDR1 is MDHEN and CDR2 is SYDVKM. The CDR3 is CASSFPERTGEENQPQHF. The CDR3 bases are TGTGCCAGCAGTTTCCCAGAACGGACAGGAGAAGAGAATCAGCCCCAGCATTTT.

The chain links TRBV2 to TRBJ2-1, with 10 nucleotides matching TRBD2. CDR1 and CDR2 from the germline V gene are SNHLY and FYNNEI. The CDR3 has 17 amino acids. V trimming: 2 bases; J trimming: 9 bases; junction bases outside the gene matches: 13. The CDR3: CASSERAAGLATGEQFF. The CDR3 DNA reads TGTGCCAGCAGTGAAAGGGCGGCGGGACTAGCGACGGGTGAGCAGTTCTTC.

The chain couples TRBV5-6 to TRBJ1-1; 7 bases map to TRBD1. V lost 2 bases and J lost 1; bases outside the gene matches: 8. The CDR3 contains 16 residues. Germline-derived CDR1 and CDR2 are SGHDT and YYEEEE. In nucleotides, the CDR3 is TGTGCCAGCAGCTTACAAAACAGGGGTACGAACACTGAAGCTTTCTTT. Translating gives CASSLQNRGTNTEAFF.

This clone was detected only once. At the DNA level, this CDR3 is encoded by other sequences in the same sample as well. The chain carries TRBV6-5 and TRBJ2-2, with TRBD1 as a possible D gene (5 bases). Trimming cost V 0 bases and J 6 bases, with 8 bases left between them. Germline V CDR1 and CDR2: MNHEY, SVGAGI. This CDR3 has 14 residues. CDR3 region: CASSYSQGAGELFF. The CDR3 nucleotides are TGTGCCAGCAGTTACTCCCAGGGCGCCGGGGAGCTGTTTTTT.

The CDR3 region is CASSLGLQGYEQYF. The CDR3 nucleotides are TGTGCCAGCAGTTTGGGACTCCAGGGTTACGAGCAGTACTTC. The chain couples TRBV28 to TRBJ2-7, with a possible D match to TRBD2 (6 bases). The V and J ends lost 3 bases and 4 bases respectively, with 13 bases between them. The CDR3 totals 14 residues. CDR1 is MDHEN and CDR2 is SYDVKM in the germline V gene. The full variable domain, in which reference TRBV28 and TRBJ2-7 provide the parts outside the CDR3, is DVKVTQSSRYLVKRTGEKVFLECVQDMDHENMFWYRQDPGLGLRLIYFSYDVKMKEKGDIPEGYSVSREKKERFSLILESASTNQTSMYLCASSLGLQGYEQYFGPGTRLTVT.

The chain links TRBV7-9 to TRBJ2-1, with 13 bases that match TRBD2. This CDR3 region has 15 residues. V was clipped by 5 bases and J by 8 bases; unmatched bases: 6. CDR1 and CDR2 from the germline V gene are SEHNR and FQNEAQ (reference sequence). The CDR3, as DNA: TGTGCCAGCAGCCCGGGACTAGCGGGGTACCATGAGCAGTTCTTC. It encodes CASSPGLAGYHEQFF.

The chain links TRBV7-2 to TRBJ2-7; D unresolved. The CDR3 runs to 13 residues. Trimming stripped 3 bases from V and 0 bases from J, with 6 bases between. The germline V gene has CDR1 SGHTA and CDR2 FQGNSA. CDR3 amino acids: CASSFGNSYEQYF. The CDR3 DNA reads as TGTGCCAGCAGCTTTGGCAACTCCTACGAGCAGTACTTC.

This chain uses TRBV11-2 with TRBJ2-7; 14 bases align to TRBD2. This CDR3 region has 19 residues. The J segment lost 0 bases and the V segment lost 0 bases, leaving 7 bases of the junction unmatched. CDR1 and CDR2 from the germline V gene are SGHAT and FQNNGV. CDR3 sequence (DNA): TGTGCCAGCAGCTTAGATCGAAAGGGGACTAGCGGGAGCTCCTACGAGCAGTACTTC. This gives the protein CASSLDRKGTSGSSYEQYF.

This clone was counted a single time. V gene TRBV28 combines with J gene TRBJ1-2; no reliable D call. Looked up from germline, CDR1 is MDHEN and CDR2 is SYDVKM. CDR3 length: 13 residues. V was cut by 2 bases and J by 6 bases, with 10 bases left in between. CDR3 amino acids: CASSLTGPDGYTF. CDR3 nucleotide sequence: TGTGCCAGCAGTTTAACCGGCCCCGATGGCTACACCTTC.

The J gene is TRBJ2-7, the V gene TRBV6-6, with 9 bases that match TRBD1. This CDR3 contains 15 residues. Germline lookup yields CDR1 MNHNY and CDR2 SVGAGI (reference sequence). Losses at the gene ends were 1 base for V and 6 bases for J; bases not matched to a gene: 7. The CDR3 nucleotides read TGTGCCAGCAGTTACTTGGTGGGACAGGGTGTCGAGCAGTACTTC. Translation: CASSYLVGQGVEQYF.

The chain employs TRBV4-3 and TRBJ2-3, with 8 bases matching TRBD2. Germline CDR1 and CDR2: LGHNA and YSLEER. CDR3 size: 18 residues. V trimming: 1 base; J trimming: 1 base; junction bases outside the gene matches: 10. CDR3 amino acids: CASSQVQLAEEGTDTQYF. For the CDR3, the DNA is TGCGCCAGCAGCCAAGTTCAACTAGCGGAAGAGGGCACAGATACGCAGTATTTT.